Listed below are T cell receptor beta chains from one sample, sequenced in a study of vaccination effects on CD4 cells after COVID-19. For these TCRs, the target antigens are not known. The repertoire was sequenced with immunoSEQ multiplex PCR; TCRdb's copy has only in-frame clones and lacks some. The sample has around 32,000 clones; over 60% are singletons. The starting material was CD4+ T cells from PBMCs cultured with SARS-CoV-2 spike peptides, obtained after COVID-19 vaccination. The receptors were sampled from a human donor who received a COVID-19 vaccine. Each CDR3 is given with its conserved first and last residue. The D gene is left open where the match is weak. Rows give clone size only sometimes, using once, few, many, or a class for an expanded clone.

CDR3aa,CDR3nt,j_gene,abundance,v_gene,d_gene
CASSIARQGQETQYF,TGTGCCAGTAGTATAGCCCGGCAGGGACAAGAGACCCAGTACTTC,TRBJ2-5,NA,TRBV19,NA
CSVVPSKPQGTQYF,TGCAGCGTTGTACCCTCGAAACCGCAGGGGACCCAGTACTTC,TRBJ2-5,NA,TRBV29-1,NA
CAWSAGRGAYGYTF,TGTGCCTGGAGTGCGGGGAGGGGGGCCTATGGCTACACCTTC,TRBJ1-2,NA,TRBV30,NA
CASGLGLTGELFF,TGTGCCAGCGGGCTAGGACTCACCGGGGAGCTGTTTTTT,TRBJ2-2,NA,TRBV11-2,NA
CATSRDRGLGGYTF,TGTGCCACCAGCAGAGATCGAGGCTTGGGTGGCTACACCTTC,TRBJ1-2,NA,TRBV15,NA
CASKLAGVPEQFF,TGTGCCAGTAAACTAGCGGGAGTCCCGGAGCAGTTCTTC,TRBJ2-1,NA,TRBV19,TRBD2
CAISETGLNEQFF,TGTGCCATCAGTGAAACCGGGCTCAATGAGCAGTTCTTC,TRBJ2-1,NA,TRBV10-3,NA
CASSISSYNEQFF,TGTGCCAGTAGTATCAGCTCCTACAATGAGCAGTTCTTC,TRBJ2-1,NA,TRBV19,NA
CASSHTDLNTEAFF,TGTGCCAGTAGCCATACAGATTTGAACACTGAAGCTTTCTTT,TRBJ1-1,NA,TRBV19,NA
CASSRGQGARYGYTF,TGTGCCAGCAGCCGGGGACAGGGCGCGAGGTATGGCTACACCTTC,TRBJ1-2,NA,TRBV27,TRBD1
CASSLAGAQANTEAFF,TGTGCCAGCAGCTTGGCCGGAGCACAGGCGAACACTGAAGCTTTCTTT,TRBJ1-1,NA,TRBV5-6,NA
CASSVVRGSYEQYF,TGCGCCAGCAGTGTGGTTAGGGGATCCTACGAGCAGTACTTC,TRBJ2-7,NA,TRBV10-2,NA
CASSPGLSSYEQYF,TGTGCCAGCTCACCAGGGTTGAGCTCCTACGAGCAGTACTTC,TRBJ2-7,NA,TRBV18,NA
CASSVENNEQFF,TGTGCCAGCAGCGTAGAAAACAATGAGCAGTTCTTC,TRBJ2-1,NA,TRBV9,NA
CASSDTRYGYTF,TGTGCCAGCAGTGATACACGTTATGGCTACACCTTC,TRBJ1-2,NA,TRBV6-1,NA
CASSATSPGELFF,TGTGCCAGTAGTGCTACTAGCCCCGGGGAGCTGTTTTTT,TRBJ2-2,NA,TRBV19,NA
CASKVTSGSQYNEQFF,TGTGCCAGCAAGGTGACTAGCGGGAGTCAATACAATGAGCAGTTCTTC,TRBJ2-1,once,TRBV2,TRBD2